This TCR beta chain came from a study of OX40 agonist ivuxolimab in advanced cancers. Background on the study: Earlier treatment with anti-PD-1, anti-PD-L1 or anti-CTLA-4 was permitted, and less than 50% had received some.

The V gene's germline CDR1 is SGHDN and CDR2 FVKESK. The V end was cut by 4 bases, the J end by 1 base, with 7 bases between. CDR3 length equals 13 residues. Profiled with immunoSEQ multiplex PCR; TCRdb holds only in-frame clones, not every one. The sample yields nearly 60,000 clones, 81% seen once. This receptor was obtained from an adult with an advanced solid tumor such as melanoma, head and neck, liver or kidney cancer. The sequencing here drew on CD4+ or CD8+ T cells sorted from blood, taken in a trial of the OX40 agonist ivuxolimab. The chain uses TRBV14 and TRBJ1-1; D is unresolved. The CDR3 loop is CASSLHQNTEAFF. Here the CDR3 DNA reads TGTGCCAGCAGCCTACACCAGAACACTGAAGCTTTCTTT.